This is a list of T cell receptor beta chains from one sample in a study of blood T cell repertoires in COVID-19. The method was immunoSEQ multiplex PCR; TCRdb's version includes in-frame clones alone and lacks a portion of them. The sample carries hundreds of thousands of clones, 75% to 90% recorded once. The sequenced material came from PBMCs or T cells enriched from blood (not recorded which). The receptors come from a woman aged 55-75 years who had recovered from COVID-19. The CDR3 runs from the conserved cysteine through the conserved F or W. The D gene is left open where the match is weak.

TRBJ1-6	11	.	TRBV5-6	CASGGLGTLHF
TRBJ1-5	14	.	TRBV19	CASSIWRGEQPQHF
TRBJ1-5	16	TRBD1	TRBV27	CASRDTGVLSNQPQHF
TRBJ1-5	13	.	TRBV2	CASTGDSGQPQHF
TRBJ1-3	17	.	TRBV4-1	CASSQGRDRSSGNTIYF
TRBJ1-5	14	TRBD1	TRBV6-5	CASTGGTVNQPQHF
TRBJ1-5	15	.	TRBV25-1	CASSELGGTRRPQHF
TRBJ2-7	13	.	TRBV11-3	CASSLDWLNEQYF
TRBJ2-7	16	.	TRBV6-5	CASSYGPTQGTYEQYF
TRBJ2-5	14	TRBD1	TRBV9	CASSLRQGEETQYF
TRBJ2-2	15	.	TRBV7-9	CASSLETGWAGELFF
TRBJ2-2	14	.	TRBV5-1	CASSLAGMDGELFF
TRBJ1-4	14	.	TRBV27	CASGPRDSREKLFF
TRBJ2-1	15	TRBD2	TRBV9	CASSVTLAELNEQFF
TRBJ1-4	18	.	TRBV28	CASSTFSQGGKENEKLFF
TRBJ1-6	16	TRBD1	TRBV19	CASSRTGGANNSPLHF
TRBJ2-3	15	TRBD2	TRBV10-1	CASSRTSGAQNTQYF